A selection of T cell receptor beta chains follows, all from one sample in a study of cytomegalovirus exposure and HLA in healthy donors. The protocol was immunoSEQ multiplex PCR, while the TCRdb copy is restricted to in-frame clones and leaves out a portion. This sample has 200,000 to 250,000 clones, with 65% to 75% found just once. Sequenced sample: PBMCs. Every receptor here comes from a woman aged 25 to 39 in good health and CMV-seronegative. Both conserved end residues are part of each CDR3. A D gene is named only where the DNA matches it firmly. Size values are once, few and many counts, or a class for expanded clones, and some rows have none.

D: TRBD1
size: .
J: TRBJ1-2
length: 18
V: TRBV19
DNA: TGTGCCACTAGTATAGTCTCGACCGGGACAGGGGTTGACTATGGCTACACCTTC
CDR3: CATSIVSTGTGVDYGYTF

D: .
size: .
J: TRBJ2-7
length: 15
V: TRBV6-5
DNA: TGTGCCAGCAGTATCGCCTCGGGGGGCAGCGACGAGCAGTACTTC
CDR3: CASSIASGGSDEQYF

D: TRBD1
size: .
J: TRBJ1-2
length: 12
V: TRBV30
DNA: TGTGCCTGGAGTGCAGGGGGCTATGGCTACACCTTC
CDR3: CAWSAGGYGYTF

D: .
size: .
J: TRBJ1-2
length: 14
V: TRBV19
DNA: TGTGCCAGTAGTATAGTGGGCACCCAGGGAGGCTACACCTTC
CDR3: CASSIVGTQGGYTF

D: .
size: .
J: TRBJ2-7
length: 14
V: TRBV6-1
DNA: TGTGCCAGCAGTGTAGGGACATCGGCCTATGAGCAGTACTTC
CDR3: CASSVGTSAYEQYF

D: TRBD2
size: .
J: TRBJ2-5
length: 13
V: TRBV6-5
DNA: TGTGCCAGCAGTTACTCGAGCGGGGGGACCCAGTACTTC
CDR3: CASSYSSGGTQYF

D: TRBD2
size: .
J: TRBJ2-2
length: 16
V: TRBV2
DNA: TGTGCCAGTGAACCCGGGACTAGCGGGAGGGGCGGGGAGCTGTTTTTT
CDR3: CASEPGTSGRGGELFF

D: TRBD2
size: .
J: TRBJ2-2
length: 13
V: TRBV9
DNA: TGTGCCAGCCCGGGGGGGGAGGCCGGGGAGCTGTTTTTT
CDR3: CASPGGEAGELFF

D: .
size: few
J: TRBJ1-5
length: 15
V: TRBV4-2
DNA: TGTGCCAGCAGCCAAGTCCCGGGTGACAATCAGCCCCAGCATTTT
CDR3: CASSQVPGDNQPQHF

D: TRBD1
size: .
J: TRBJ1-6
length: 13
V: TRBV29-1
DNA: TGCAGCGCTTCACAGGGGTCGGGAGGGGTCCTCCACTTT
CDR3: CSASQGSGGVLHF

D: TRBD1
size: .
J: TRBJ2-5
length: 16
V: TRBV5-6
DNA: TGTGCCAGCAGCTTGGTAGCGACAGGGGGCCAAGAGACCCAGTACTTC
CDR3: CASSLVATGGQETQYF

D: .
size: .
J: TRBJ1-5
length: 14
V: TRBV5-1
DNA: TGCGCCAGCAGCTCGGCAGGGCAGGATCAGCCCCAGCATTTT
CDR3: CASSSAGQDQPQHF

D: TRBD1
size: .
J: TRBJ1-3
length: 14
V: TRBV5-1
DNA: TGCGCCAGCAGCTTCTCGGGACAGGGAAACACCATATATTTT
CDR3: CASSFSGQGNTIYF

D: .
size: .
J: TRBJ2-2
length: 14
V: TRBV7-8
DNA: TGTGCCAGCAGCCGACAGGACCCCACCGGGGAGCTGTTTTTT
CDR3: CASSRQDPTGELFF

D: .
size: few
J: TRBJ2-1
length: 13
V: TRBV6-6
DNA: TGTGCCAGCAGCCGGACGACTAGTGACGAGCAGTTCTTC
CDR3: CASSRTTSDEQFF

D: TRBD2
size: once
J: TRBJ2-1
length: 15
V: TRBV27
DNA: TGTGCCAGCAGTCTTTTCGGGGGGACTTACAATGAGCAGTTCTTC
CDR3: CASSLFGGTYNEQFF

D: .
size: .
J: TRBJ2-7
length: 13
V: TRBV18
DNA: TGTGCCAGCTCACCAGATGAGGGGGTCTGGCAGTACTTC
CDR3: CASSPDEGVWQYF

D: .
size: .
J: TRBJ1-5
length: 17
V: TRBV15
DNA: TGTGCCACCAGCAGAGATAGGGGCCAGGGTAGCAATCAGCCCCAGCATTTT
CDR3: CATSRDRGQGSNQPQHF

D: TRBD1
size: .
J: TRBJ2-7
length: 14
V: TRBV5-5
DNA: TGTGCCAGCAGCCAGACAGGGCTGATCTACGAGCAGTACTTC
CDR3: CASSQTGLIYEQYF

D: TRBD2
size: .
J: TRBJ2-2
length: 15
V: TRBV6-1
DNA: TGTGCCAGCAGTGCCGGGAGGGCCGGCACCGGGGAGCTGTTTTTT
CDR3: CASSAGRAGTGELFF

D: TRBD1
size: few
J: TRBJ2-7
length: 13
V: TRBV7-9
DNA: TGTGCCAGCACCGGGACAGAGCCCTACGAGCAGTACTTC
CDR3: CASTGTEPYEQYF

D: TRBD1
size: .
J: TRBJ2-7
length: 14
V: TRBV10-3
DNA: TGTGCCATCAGTGAGGACAGGGCAACCTACGAGCAGTACTTC
CDR3: CAISEDRATYEQYF

D: TRBD1
size: few
J: TRBJ1-1
length: 12
V: TRBV6-1
DNA: TGTGCCAGTTTCACAGGGGGCACTGAAGCTTTCTTT
CDR3: CASFTGGTEAFF

D: TRBD1
size: .
J: TRBJ1-6
length: 14
V: TRBV5-1
DNA: TGCGCCAGCAGCCCCGGGACAGGGGATTCACCCCTCAACTTT
CDR3: CASSPGTGDSPLNF

D: .
size: .
J: TRBJ1-2
length: 16
V: TRBV27
DNA: TGTGCCAGCAGTTTCGGGGTGATGGACGGGAACTATGGCTACACCTTC
CDR3: CASSFGVMDGNYGYTF

D: TRBD2
size: .
J: TRBJ2-7
length: 17
V: TRBV5-1
DNA: TGCGCCAGCAGCTTGAGGTCTAGCGGGGGGGTTGCCTACGAGCAGTACTTC
CDR3: CASSLRSSGGVAYEQYF

D: .
size: .
J: TRBJ1-5
length: 15
V: TRBV19
DNA: TGTGCCAGTAGTATAGTGTCGGTATTCAATCAGCCCCAGCATTTT
CDR3: CASSIVSVFNQPQHF

D: .
size: .
J: TRBJ2-7
length: 11
V: TRBV11-3
DNA: TGTGCCAGCAGCAGGACTAACGAGCAGTACTTC
CDR3: CASSRTNEQYF

D: .
size: .
J: TRBJ2-7
length: 14
V: TRBV6-1
DNA: TGTGCCAGCGGGCTGGGGCGGTCGACCTACGAGCAGTACTTC
CDR3: CASGLGRSTYEQYF

D: TRBD2
size: .
J: TRBJ2-2
length: 15
V: TRBV5-1
DNA: TGCGCCAGCCAAGTTACTAGCGGGAGTGCCGGGGAGCTGTTTTTT
CDR3: CASQVTSGSAGELFF

D: .
size: .
J: TRBJ2-5
length: 14
V: TRBV28
DNA: TGTGCCAGCAGTTTACAGGGAGGTGGAGAGACCCAGTACTTC
CDR3: CASSLQGGGETQYF

D: TRBD2
size: .
J: TRBJ2-1
length: 14
V: TRBV5-1
DNA: TGCGCCAGCGGGTTTAGCGGGAGTCGGAATGAGCAGTTCTTC
CDR3: CASGFSGSRNEQFF

D: .
size: .
J: TRBJ2-5
length: 17
V: TRBV30
DNA: TGTGCCTGGAGGGGGGGAACTCGAGGACAGGTCGAAGAGACCCAGTACTTC
CDR3: CAWRGGTRGQVEETQYF

D: .
size: .
J: TRBJ1-6
length: 13
V: TRBV30
DNA: TGTGCCCAGGGACGGGGGTATAATTCACCCCTCCACTTT
CDR3: CAQGRGYNSPLHF

D: .
size: .
J: TRBJ2-7
length: 15
V: TRBV7-9
DNA: TGTTCCAGCAGCTTAGGGGGTGGGAGGGCCGACGAGCAGTACTTC
CDR3: CSSSLGGGRADEQYF

D: .
size: .
J: TRBJ2-3
length: 15
V: TRBV5-1
DNA: TGCGCCAGCAGCTTCTCTGGTAGTTCGACAGATACGCAGTATTTT
CDR3: CASSFSGSSTDTQYF

D: .
size: once
J: TRBJ2-2
length: 16
V: TRBV11-2
DNA: TGTGCCAGCAGCTCAACCGGGACTTTAAACACCGGGGAGCTGTTTTTT
CDR3: CASSSTGTLNTGELFF

D: .
size: .
J: TRBJ1-2
length: 17
V: TRBV5-1
DNA: TGCGCCAGCAGCTTGGATGAGATTACGGGGTCTAAATATGGCTACACCTTC
CDR3: CASSLDEITGSKYGYTF

D: .
size: .
J: TRBJ2-1
length: 12
V: TRBV5-6
DNA: TGTGCCAGCAGCTTGGTGTGGAGTGAGCAGTTCTTC
CDR3: CASSLVWSEQFF

D: TRBD2
size: .
J: TRBJ2-3
length: 14
V: TRBV9
DNA: TGTGCCAGCAGCCTGAGCGGGAGGCGGGATACGCAGTATTTT
CDR3: CASSLSGRRDTQYF

D: .
size: .
J: TRBJ1-3
length: 13
V: TRBV18
DNA: TGTGCCAGCTCCTCCGGCTCTGGAAACACCATATATTTT
CDR3: CASSSGSGNTIYF

D: TRBD1
size: .
J: TRBJ1-2
length: 13
V: TRBV6-1
DNA: TGTGCCAGCAGGGGACAGGGGGACTATGGCTACACCTTC
CDR3: CASRGQGDYGYTF

D: TRBD1
size: .
J: TRBJ2-3
length: 14
V: TRBV5-4
DNA: TGTGCCAGCAGCTTGGGGACAGGGGCGGATACGCAGTATTTT
CDR3: CASSLGTGADTQYF

D: TRBD1
size: .
J: TRBJ1-4
length: 14
V: TRBV18
DNA: TGTGCCAGCTCGCCGGGACAGCTAAATGAAAAACTGTTTTTT
CDR3: CASSPGQLNEKLFF